These 8 T cell receptor beta chains were all obtained from the same sample, sequenced in a study of identical twins (dated by TCRdb to about 2016). The library was obtained by 5' RACE. Sequencing instrument: Illumina HiSeq 2000. In-frame beta chains were kept once TCRdb had trimmed the public reads at Q25 with fastp and called clones with MiXCR. Each CDR3 protein gets just one entry, which takes the most common genes and DNA from the rows behind it. The sample has 1.5 million or so distinct CDR3 sequences on record, less than 35% of them singletons. Of the sample, around 0.3% is held by the ten largest clones. Sequencing input: cord blood. These receptors were taken from a newborn girl in good health.

CDR3 sequence: CAGSWDPSYEQYF. In DNA, the CDR3 is TGTGCCGGCTCGTGGGACCCCTCCTACGAGCAGTACTTC. This chain joins TRBV2 and TRBJ2-7; D may correspond to TRBD1 or TRBD2 (5 bases each). This CDR3 spans 13 amino acids. Germline-derived CDR1 and CDR2 are SNHLY and FYNNEI. Trimming left V 11 bases short and J 0 bases short, with 14 bases between.

The V call is TRBV20-1, the J call TRBJ2-1, with D perhaps assigned TRBD1 or TRBD2 (5 bases each). CDR3 length equals 15 residues. Trimming removed 5 bases from V and 3 bases from J, with 17 bases in between. Germline CDR1 is DFQATT and CDR2 is SNEGSKA (reference sequence). CDR3 loop: CSADPSGAVYNEQFF. For the CDR3, the DNA is TGCAGTGCTGACCCCTCCGGGGCAGTCTACAATGAGCAGTTCTTC.

This clonotype was seen only a few times. J is TRBJ2-5 and V is TRBV20-1, with D unresolved. Germline V gene lookup returns CDR1 DFQATT and CDR2 SNEGSKA (reference sequence). The CDR3 totals 13 residues. Trimming removed 1 base from V and 1 base from J, with 7 bases in between. CDR3 coding DNA: TGCAGTGCTAGAGCAGGCCCCCAAGAGACCCAGTACTTC. Translated: CSARAGPQETQYF.

The chain joins TRBV14 to TRBJ2-1; D is possibly TRBD2 (6 bases). This CDR3 comprises 14 residues. Trimming took 1 base from V and 10 from J, leaving 14 bases between them. Germline CDR1 is SGHDN and CDR2 is FVKESK. CDR3 sequence reads: CASSQGTLAREQFF. CDR3 sequence (DNA): TGTGCCAGCAGCCAAGGAACCCTAGCGCGGGAGCAGTTCTTC.

This rearrangement joins TRBV6-6 to TRBJ1-2; a possible D gene is TRBD1 (5 bases). The CDR3 has 15 residues. Germline V CDR1 and CDR2: MNHNY, SVGAGI (reference sequence). With 5 bases removed from V and 8 bases from J, the gap between germline ends came to 21 bases. The CDR3 here is CASSPPGRPLGGYTF. The CDR3, as DNA: TGTGCCAGCAGTCCTCCGGGACGTCCCCTGGGAGGCTACACCTTC.

V and J are TRBV20-1 and TRBJ2-5; 10 bases map to TRBD2. This CDR3 has 13 amino acids. The germline gives CDR1 DFQATT, CDR2 SNEGSKA (reference sequence). V trimming: 6 bases; J trimming: 11 bases; junction bases outside the gene matches: 12. The CDR3 here is CSALSGGANEQYF. DNA for the CDR3: TGCAGTGCCCTGAGCGGGGGGGCGAATGAGCAGTACTTC.

Regarding this clonotype: The germline gene is not matched at one end of the junction; a read error may be the cause. The genes are TRBV20-1 and TRBJ2-7; D uncertain. The germline V gene has CDR1 DFQATT and CDR2 SNEGSKA (reference sequence). The CDR3 is 12 amino acids. In DNA form, the CDR3 reads TGCAGTCCTAGAGTGGGCCCCTACGAGCAGTACTTC. It yields the protein CSPRVGPYEQYF.

This chain uses TRBV27 with TRBJ2-3; 8 bases agree with TRBD1. The CDR3 is 14 amino acids. From germline, CDR1 is MNHEY and CDR2 SMNVEV (reference sequence). J gave up 4 bases and V 6 bases, and 6 bases lay outside the gene matches. The CDR3 DNA is TGTGCCAGCAGCGGGACAGGAAATCCAGATACGCAGTATTTT. It yields the protein CASSGTGNPDTQYF.